A selection of T cell receptor beta chains follows, all from one sample in a study of cytomegalovirus exposure and HLA in healthy donors. The assay was immunoSEQ multiplex PCR, and TCRdb's table has in-frame clones only and misses some. The table lists 86,000 or so clones, less than 96% of them singletons. Sequencing used PBMCs. The receptor set was obtained from a man between 18 and 29 years old in good health and CMV-seropositive. The CDR3 runs from the conserved cysteine through the conserved F or W. The order of the fields is clone size, V gene, D gene, J gene, CDR3 protein, CDR3 DNA. A D gene is named only where the DNA matches it firmly. The size of a clone is reported for some rows only, either as once, few or many, or as a class for expanded clones.

.	TRBV5-1	.	TRBJ2-1	CASSLARRMVYNEQFF	TGCGCCAGCAGCTTGGCCCGGCGGATGGTCTACAATGAGCAGTTCTTC
.	TRBV6-6	.	TRBJ1-5	CASSYSELNNQPQHF	TGTGCCAGCAGTTACTCGGAGCTAAACAATCAGCCCCAGCATTTT
.	TRBV6-6	TRBD1	TRBJ1-1	CASSYSNNRGHTEAFF	TGTGCCAGCAGTTACTCGAACAACAGGGGTCACACTGAAGCTTTCTTT
.	TRBV27	.	TRBJ1-5	CASCYSNQPQHF	TGTGCCAGCTGCTATAGCAATCAGCCCCAGCATTTT
.	TRBV7-6	.	TRBJ1-1	CASSLAGANTEAFF	TGTGCCAGCAGCTTAGCAGGGGCCAACACTGAAGCTTTCTTT
once	TRBV6-5	.	TRBJ2-7	CASSYSEESYEQYF	TGTGCCAGCAGTTACTCAGAGGAGAGTTACGAGCAGTACTTC
.	TRBV27	.	TRBJ2-7	CASSSSTYEQYF	TGTGCCAGCAGTTCTTCCACATACGAGCAGTACTTC
.	TRBV19	TRBD2	TRBJ2-1	CASTGPSGLAGSYNEQFF	TGTGCCAGTACTGGTCCGTCGGGGCTAGCGGGATCCTACAATGAGCAGTTCTTC
.	TRBV30	.	TRBJ2-7	CAWSTPLAHGLYEQYF	TGTGCCTGGAGTACGCCCCTCGCGCACGGACTGTACGAGCAGTACTTC
.	TRBV9	TRBD2	TRBJ2-3	CASSQLAGAADTQYF	TGTGCCAGCAGCCAACTAGCGGGAGCGGCAGATACGCAGTATTTT
.	TRBV30	TRBD1	TRBJ1-5	CAWSPDRGLYQPQHF	TGTGCCTGGAGTCCGGACAGGGGCCTTTATCAGCCCCAGCATTTT
.	TRBV10-3	TRBD1	TRBJ1-1	CAISEPTGQGNTEAFF	TGTGCCATCAGTGAGCCTACGGGACAGGGTAACACTGAAGCTTTCTTT
.	TRBV27	TRBD1	TRBJ1-2	CASRTGTGAYGYTF	TGTGCCAGCAGGACCGGGACAGGGGCCTATGGCTACACCTTC
.	TRBV7-6	.	TRBJ2-5	CASSLTEDPAGETQYF	TGTGCCAGCAGCTTAACCGAGGACCCGGCGGGCGAGACCCAGTACTTC
.	TRBV6-6	TRBD1	TRBJ1-5	CASSYRGQLNQPQHF	TGTGCCAGCAGTTACCGGGGACAGTTAAATCAGCCCCAGCATTTT
.	TRBV18	.	TRBJ1-1	CASSPQGAPDTEAFF	TGTGCCAGCTCACCACAGGGAGCCCCTGACACTGAAGCTTTCTTT
.	TRBV19	TRBD2	TRBJ2-2	CASSVGLAGGTNTGELFF	TGTGCCAGTAGTGTGGGTCTAGCGGGAGGCACGAACACCGGGGAGCTGTTTTTT
.	TRBV29-1	.	TRBJ1-1	CSVELRGGTEAFF	TGCAGCGTTGAGCTCAGGGGAGGGACTGAAGCTTTCTTT
.	TRBV5-1	.	TRBJ2-7	CASQRASVVDEQYF	TGCGCCAGCCAGAGGGCTAGCGTCGTCGACGAGCAGTACTTC
once	TRBV7-2	.	TRBJ2-5	CASSLGGQYQETQYF	TGTGCCAGCAGCTTAGGGGGCCAGTACCAAGAGACCCAGTACTTC
.	TRBV7-9	TRBD1	TRBJ2-2	CASSEDRGYTGELFF	TGTGCCAGCAGCGAAGACAGGGGATACACCGGGGAGCTGTTTTTT
.	TRBV19	.	TRBJ1-4	CASSINTQGSATNEKLFF	TGTGCCAGTAGTATCAACACCCAGGGGTCTGCAACTAATGAAAAACTGTTTTTT
.	TRBV5-6	TRBD1	TRBJ1-2	CASSWTGNYGYTF	TGTGCCAGCAGCTGGACAGGGAACTATGGCTACACCTTC
.	TRBV5-1	TRBD1	TRBJ1-1	CASSPGTGIPEAFF	TGCGCCAGCAGCCCCGGGACAGGGATCCCTGAAGCTTTCTTT
.	TRBV19	.	TRBJ2-2	CASSMPLVDTGELFF	TGTGCCAGTAGTATGCCACTGGTCGACACCGGGGAGCTGTTTTTT
.	TRBV29-1	TRBD1	TRBJ1-2	CSVEARQGVTAYGYTF	TGCAGCGTCGAAGCGAGACAGGGGGTTACCGCCTATGGCTACACCTTC
.	TRBV9	TRBD1	TRBJ1-1	CASSVNRGRLGAEAFF	TGTGCCAGCAGCGTAAACAGGGGCCGATTGGGGGCTGAAGCTTTCTTT
.	TRBV25-1	.	TRBJ1-1	CASSESGGIVGKTEAFF	TGTGCCAGCAGTGAATCGGGGGGGATCGTTGGAAAGACTGAAGCTTTCTTT
.	TRBV7-9	.	TRBJ2-4	CASSLVGTFQPLAKNIQYF	TGTGCCAGCAGCTTAGTAGGGACATTCCAGCCTCTAGCCAAAAACATTCAGTACTTC
.	TRBV6-5	.	TRBJ1-1	CASSYGARGNTEAFF	TGTGCCAGCAGTTACGGGGCCAGGGGAAACACTGAAGCTTTCTTT
.	TRBV9	.	TRBJ2-2	CASSVEGSGTGELFF	TGTGCCAGCAGCGTAGAAGGCTCGGGAACCGGGGAGCTGTTTTTT
.	TRBV7-9	TRBD2	TRBJ2-7	CASRSSGGREGDEQYF	TGTGCCAGCAGGTCCTCGGGAGGGCGGGAGGGCGACGAGCAGTACTTC
.	TRBV19	TRBD1	TRBJ1-1	CASSIAQGETEAFF	TGTGCCAGTAGTATAGCACAGGGGGAAACTGAAGCTTTCTTT
.	TRBV5-6	TRBD2	TRBJ2-1	CASSSGLAGGPSSYNEQFF	TGTGCCAGCAGCTCCGGACTAGCGGGAGGCCCGAGCTCCTACAATGAGCAGTTCTTC
.	TRBV10-1	TRBD1	TRBJ1-5	CASSVTGTGGYSPQPQHF	TGCGCCAGCAGTGTTACCGGGACAGGGGGATATTCTCCTCAGCCCCAGCATTTT
.	TRBV30	.	TRBJ2-1	CAWSHIGGAGDDEQFF	TGTGCCTGGAGCCATATAGGGGGGGCGGGAGACGATGAGCAGTTCTTC
.	TRBV5-1	.	TRBJ2-7	CASSFTGSSEQYF	TGCGCCAGCAGCTTTACAGGGTCAAGCGAGCAGTACTTC